The 6 T cell receptor beta chains below all came from one sample that was sequenced in a study of shared clonotypes between healthy human individuals. Some clones are missing from TCRdb's copy, which holds only in-frame ones; the method was immunoSEQ multiplex PCR. Of approximately 2.5 million clones detected, roughly 93% appear once; the ten largest clones hold about 0.38%. Sample: naive CD4+ T cells from PBMCs. Sample subset: CD45RA+ positively selected. The receptor set was obtained from a man between 18 and 29 years old in good health. Some clones in this sample may be carry-over from other donors' samples.

J is TRBJ1-5 and V is TRBV5-8; D may be TRBD1 (6 bases). CDR1 is SGHTS and CDR2 is YDEGEE in the germline V gene. The CDR3 has 17 residues. V gave up 3 bases and J gave up 4 bases, with 20 bases separating them. CDR3 coding DNA: TGTGCCAGCAGCTCGCCGAGAGGCGGAGGGGGAAATCAGCCCCAGCATTTT. Protein: CASSSPRGGGGNQPQHF.

The chain recombines TRBV27 with TRBJ2-1, with 10 bases that match TRBD2. The V segment lost 2 bases and the J segment 6 bases; nucleotides outside the gene matches: 7. Looked up from germline, CDR1 is MNHEY and CDR2 is SMNVEV (reference sequence). CDR3 length equals 16 residues. Here the CDR3 reads CASSLVLASGGNEQFF. CDR3 DNA sequence: TGTGCCAGCAGTTTAGTTCTGGCTAGCGGGGGCAATGAGCAGTTCTTC.

As concerns this clone: The same CDR3 arises from other DNA sequences in this sample as well. The chain carries TRBV5-1 and TRBJ2-7; the D call may be TRBD1 or TRBD2 (5 bases each). Trimming cost V 4 bases and J 3 bases, with 8 bases left between them. Germline CDR1 and CDR2: SGHRS and YFSETQ. This CDR3 is built from 12 residues. The CDR3 coding sequence is TGCGCCAGCAGCCCGGGGCGCTACGAGCAGTACTTC. Amino acids: CASSPGRYEQYF. The whole variable domain, filled in from reference TRBV5-1 and TRBJ2-7, reads KAGVTQTPRYLIKTRGQQVTLSCSPISGHRSVSWYQQTPGQGLQFLFEYFSETQRNKGNFPGRFSGRQFSNSRSEMNVSTLELGDSALYLCASSPGRYEQYFGPGTRLTVT.

This clone was detected only once. The V and J genes are TRBV10-3 and TRBJ1-1; D might be TRBD1 (6 bases). Germline CDR1 is ENHRY and CDR2 is SYGVKD. This CDR3 is built from 15 residues. V gave up 0 bases and J gave up 0 bases, with 8 bases separating them. The DNA for the CDR3 is TGTGCCATCAGTGAGTCGGGACACATGAACACTGAAGCTTTCTTT. This gives the protein CAISESGHMNTEAFF.

J is TRBJ2-1 and V is TRBV15; 8 bases fit TRBD1. V was clipped by 0 bases and J by 3 bases; unmatched bases: 7. CDR1 and CDR2 (germline): LNHNV, YYDKDF (reference sequence). The CDR3 length is 17 residues. The CDR3 spells CATSREVGQDIYNEQFF. The CDR3 DNA reads TGTGCCACCAGCAGAGAGGTGGGACAGGATATCTACAATGAGCAGTTCTTC.

The chain couples TRBV5-4 to TRBJ2-3; 9 positions agree with TRBD2. The CDR3 contains 14 residues. V shed 1 base, J shed 5 bases, and the junction held 2 bases outside the gene matches. Germline loops: CDR1 SGHNT, CDR2 YYREEE (reference sequence). CDR3 amino acids: CASSLRLAEDTQYF. CDR3 DNA sequence: TGTGCCAGCAGCTTGAGACTAGCGGAAGATACGCAGTATTTT.